The next 9 T cell receptor beta chains were all read from a single sample in a study of persistence of HIV-infected CD4 T cells. The immunoSEQ assay was version 4, run in survey mode. TCRdb keeps only in-frame clones here, not all; method: immunoSEQ multiplex PCR. The table shows fewer than 15,000 clones, with 60% to 80% occurring only once. An overlapping HIV-1 Gag peptide pool stimulated these cells at 0.95 to 1 ug/peptide/mL. Sorting selected CD4+ T cells upregulating both CD40 ligand and CD69. These receptors are not linked to any known antigen. The sequences come from CD4+ T cells sorted from PBMCs after approximately 19-hour stimulation, collected from a patient who received antiretroviral therapy. The origin of the receptors is an adult man with HIV who was CMV-seropositive.

This clone was recorded a few times. The rearrangement joins TRBV11-3 to TRBJ2-1; the match to TRBD2 covers 12 bases. V dropped 3 bases and J dropped 13; count of bases not matched to a gene: 16. CDR3 length: 17 residues. Germline CDR1 SGHNT, CDR2 YENEEA. The CDR3 coding sequence is TGTGCCAGCAGCTTTAGTGGGGCTAGCGGGGGGGCGTCCCCTCAGTTCTTC. Translating it yields CASSFSGASGGASPQFF. Using reference TRBV11-3 and TRBJ2-1 for the parts outside the CDR3, the full variable domain is EAGVVQSPRYKIIEKKQPVAFWCNPISGHNTLYWYLQNLGQGPELLIRYENEEAVDDSQLPKDRFSAERLKGVDSTLKIQPAELGDSAVYLCASSFSGASGGASPQFFGPGTRLTVL.

J is TRBJ1-5 and V is TRBV19, with a possible D match to TRBD1 (6 bases). The CDR3 runs to 15 residues. The V end lost 0 bases, the J end lost 6 bases, and 12 bases lay between the germline ends. Germline CDR1 and CDR2: LNHDA and SQIVND (reference sequence). For the CDR3, the DNA is TGTGCCAGTAGTATAGAGTCCCGGGGGCTTCAGCCCCAGCATTTT. It codes for CASSIESRGLQPQHF.

The V call is TRBV5-1, the J call TRBJ2-2; D ambiguous. The germline V gene encodes CDR1 SGHRS and CDR2 YFSETQ. The V and J ends lost 0 bases and 2 bases respectively, with 5 bases between them. The CDR3 loop spans 14 amino acids. The CDR3, as DNA: TGCGCCAGCAGCTTGGTAGCAAACACCGGGGAGCTGTTTTTT. Amino acids: CASSLVANTGELFF.

This clone is categorized as medium-sized. This chain joins TRBV6-5 and TRBJ2-3; no definite D call. Trimming removed 9 bases at V and 6 bases at J, with 19 bases between. The CDR3 has 14 residues. Germline lookup yields CDR1 MNHEY and CDR2 SVGAGI. The CDR3 is CASRLRPLGDTQYF. The DNA of the CDR3 is TGTGCCAGTCGACTTCGGCCGCTGGGGGATACGCAGTATTTT.

This clone rates as medium-sized. The chain recombines TRBV20-1 with TRBJ2-7; 12 bases agree with TRBD2. This CDR3 is 15 amino acids long. The germline V gene encodes CDR1 DFQATT and CDR2 SNEGSKA (reference sequence). Trimming at V came to 3 bases and at J to 2 bases, leaving 5 bases not matched to a gene. This chain's CDR3 is CSASTSGRLPYEQYF. CDR3 nucleotide sequence: TGCAGTGCTAGTACTAGCGGGAGGCTTCCCTACGAGCAGTACTTC.

V usage is TRBV10-3 and J usage is TRBJ2-7; TRBD1 matches at 10 bases. Germline CDR1 ENHRY, CDR2 SYGVKD. The ends lost 6 bases at V and 4 bases at J; junction bases unmatched: 12. The CDR3 runs 16 residues. For the CDR3, the DNA is TGTGCCATCAGGACCCCCGGGACAGGGGCAACGTACGAGCAGTACTTC. Its translation: CAIRTPGTGATYEQYF.

This sequence joins TRBV6-5 and TRBJ1-3, with D hard to call. Germline loops: CDR1 MNHEY, CDR2 SVGAGI. Trimming shortened V by 6 bases and J by 0 bases, and 9 bases separated the two germline ends. The CDR3 spans 14 residues. CDR3 in DNA: TGTGCCAGCAGATTTACACGCTCTGGAAACACCATATATTTT. Residues: CASRFTRSGNTIYF.

V usage is TRBV6-1 and J usage is TRBJ1-1; 9 nucleotides match TRBD1. Per germline, CDR1 MNHNS and CDR2 SASEGT. The length of the CDR3 is 15 residues. The ends lost 5 bases at V and 5 bases at J; junction bases unmatched: 9. CDR3 sequence: CASSWGGQGKTEAFF. For the CDR3, the DNA is TGTGCCAGCAGTTGGGGGGGACAGGGAAAGACTGAAGCTTTCTTT.

The V call is TRBV9, the J call TRBJ1-1, with 9 positions matching TRBD1. The germline gives CDR1 SGDLS, CDR2 YYNGEE. J lost 2 bases, V lost 3 bases, and 14 bases had no gene match. The CDR3 totals 18 residues. In DNA form, the CDR3 reads TGTGCCAGCAGCGCCGGGACAGGGTCGGTGGTTGGTAACACTGAAGCTTTCTTT. As protein: CASSAGTGSVVGNTEAFF.